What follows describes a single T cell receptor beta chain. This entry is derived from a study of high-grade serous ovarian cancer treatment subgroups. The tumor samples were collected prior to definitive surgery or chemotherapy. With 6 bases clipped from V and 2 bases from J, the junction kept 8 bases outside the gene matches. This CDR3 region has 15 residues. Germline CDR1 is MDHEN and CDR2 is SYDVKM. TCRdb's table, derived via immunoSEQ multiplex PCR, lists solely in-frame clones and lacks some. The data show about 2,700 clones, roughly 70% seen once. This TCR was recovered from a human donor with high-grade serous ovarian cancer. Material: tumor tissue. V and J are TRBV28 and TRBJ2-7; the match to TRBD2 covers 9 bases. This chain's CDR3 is CASSPSGRPPYEQYF. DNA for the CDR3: TGTGCCAGCAGCCCCAGCGGGAGGCCCCCCTACGAGCAGTACTTC.